There are many counts of the clone carrying this T cell receptor beta chain. As yet, its antigen is unknown. The making of cDNA relied on 5'RACE with 10-nucleotide random UMIs. TCRdb fed the 5' RACE reads into MiXCR, producing one record per CDR3 protein. The table records about 33,000 distinct CDR3 sequences, approximately 1.4% of them present only once. The entry originates in a study of neurological immune-mediated disorders. Background on the study: A relapsing-remitting course was seen in most of the 34 multiple sclerosis patients and a secondary progressive course in 3. Study-wide findings and caveats: The absence of any CDR3 amino acid sequence shared by expanded clones across subjects suggests that repertoires were private in all groups.

The CDR3 is 15 residues long. CDR1 and CDR2 from the germline V gene are SGHRS and YFSETQ. V lost 0 bases to trimming and J lost 0 bases, with 8 bases between them. This TCR was sampled from a young woman with multiple sclerosis. The gene calls are TRBV5-1 and TRBJ2-3; the D is unclear. Sequencing was done on a sample of PBMCs. As DNA, the CDR3 is TGCGCCAGCAGCTTGGACGGATCTAGCACAGATACGCAGTATTTT. Translation: CASSLDGSSTDTQYF.